A single TCR beta chain is shown here with its context. What this receptor recognizes is not known. No base qualities exist here, and no much larger clone lies one base off it. The entry originates in a study of T cell responses to AZD1222 COVID-19 vaccine (TCRdb year 2021). Background for the entire study: A total of 233 trial participants underwent TCR sequencing, of whom 207 had received two doses of AZD1222 and roughly 26 had received two doses of the MenACWY control vaccine. Trial participants were enrolled by age into 18-55, 56-69 and 70-plus year subgroups, with approximately 150, 28 and 58 TCR-sequenced participants respectively. Results the study describes overall, beyond this receptor: In the small 56-69-year group, the increase in depth fell short of significance, most likely because of low power. Reportedly, almost half of the unique spike-specific TCRs recognized epitopes lying outside the regions that are mutated in the B.1.351 and B.1.1.7 variants. Most participants were white British and females outnumbered males, and the authors suggested that clonal diversity may have been underestimated. After two AZD1222 doses, both the breadth and the depth of spike-specific TCRs were significantly higher than at day 0 and than in MenACWY recipients. Conclusions about previously exposed vaccinees were limited because only a handful of AZD1222 recipients were SARS-CoV-2 seropositive at baseline. The whole spike protein was spanned by vaccine-associated CD4 TCRs, and dominant responses were seen in regions 160-218 and 743-854. Because no samples from the day 14 peak response were available, repertoires could be characterized only after the peak T cell response.

The CDR3 spans 12 residues, from the cysteine through the phenylalanine. Only the CDR3 portion is preserved as DNA: 36 bases, with reading frame beginning at the first base. V gives up 1 base and J gives up 11 bases, and the segment between their germline ends measures 6 bases. The CDR3 regions of human TCRbeta chains were analyzed by immunosequencing. The source study handled its data this way. Repertoire TCRs were matched against a reference library of SARS-CoV-2-specific TCRs generated with the MIRA antigen-specificity platform. Breadth meant the fraction of unique TCRs that were SARS-CoV-2-associated, whereas depth meant the fraction of total T cells that were SARS-CoV-2-associated. Using the MIRA data, each spike-specific TCR was assigned both to the spike region to which the TCR was reactive and to a CD4 or CD8 class. Log10-transformed breadth and depth values were compared by one-way ANOVA with Sidak's multiple comparisons tests. TCRdb's version of the immuneACCESS table is confined to in-frame rearrangements and falls short of the full clone set. An unresolved V gene accounts for under half of the shortfall where checked; the remainder is of unknown origin. The D gene and trimming were derived from the DNA, and the V and J assignments and clone size from that table. In this sample the table shows 56,000 or so clones, more than 75% of which occur a single time. Approximately 5.2% of the sample goes to the ten largest clones.

Explained via the paper, the time point label denotes: about 28 days (+/-7) after the second vaccine dose. AZD1222 recipients whose second dose came at about 4 weeks and those whose second dose came at about 12 weeks were combined into one group, since spike-specific TCR depth and breadth did not differ between the two schedules. Samples from vaccinated people were obtained from the UK trials COV001 and COV002, which included a single-blind randomized controlled phase 2/3 trial of AZD1222 (ChAdOx1 nCoV-19) in healthy adults. Trial participant PBMC samples were collected at day 0 and day 28 after the second dose for TCRbeta chain sequencing.

The receptor comes from an adult who received the AZD1222 COVID-19 vaccine. Recombination linked TRBV12-3 or TRBV12-4 to TRBJ1-6; the best D guess is TRBD1, with 6 bases matching. The specimen comprised peripheral blood, sampled 28 days after the second AZD1222 dose. The DNA sequence is TGTGCCAGCAGTTTAGACAGGGCACCCCTCCACTTT. The resulting protein is CASSLDRAPLHF.